The T cell receptor beta chain described here comes from a study of chemoradiotherapy in HPV16-positive cancers. The method was immunoSEQ multiplex PCR; TCRdb's version includes in-frame clones alone and lacks a portion of them. The sample yields around 68,000 clones, roughly 90% seen once. The CDR3 is made up of 14 amino acids. Trimming pared 2 bases from V and 4 bases from J, leaving 12 bases between. In germline, CDR1 is SGDLS, CDR2 YYNGEE. The material sequenced was blood, taken from a patient who underwent chemoradiotherapy. This clonotype was sampled from a human donor with HPV-associated anogenital cancer. This chain links TRBV9 with TRBJ1-1; a possible D gene is TRBD1 (5 bases). CDR3 amino acids: CASSVGTRGTEAFF. CDR3 coding DNA: TGTGCCAGCAGCGTCGGGACTCGGGGCACTGAAGCTTTCTTT.